A single T cell receptor beta chain is shown here with its context. Antigen: not known. The data are from a study of vaccination and CD4 T cells after COVID-19. Study in general: Control cultures were given a CEFX pool, an HIV-1 Nef pool, or no peptide.

With the Oncomine TCR Beta short-read assay, DNA from cultured CD4+ T cells was sequenced. TCRdb called the PCR reads again in MiXCR, with one record for every CDR3 protein. This table holds over 12,000 distinct CDR3 sequences, 43% found once. The CDR3 spans 14 residues. The V end was cut by 3 bases, the J end by 9 bases, with 15 bases between. Per the germline V gene, CDR1 is LNHDA and CDR2 is SQIVND (reference sequence). Treatment specified: approximately nine-day PBMC culture with coronavirus spike peptide pools or control peptides (ViraFEST assay). This TCR came from a human donor with COVID-19. The sequencing input was cultured CD4+ T cells from blood. The chain employs TRBV19 and TRBJ1-5; the D gene is possibly TRBD1 (5 bases). The CDR3 nucleotides read TGTGCCAGTAGTATTGTCTCGGGGCCCGGGCCCCAGCATTTT. As protein: CASSIVSGPGPQHF.